The next 18 T cell receptor beta chains were all read from a single sample in a study of regulatory T cells in long-lasting Graves disease. Time point described: persistent/refractory GD, antithyroid drugs over 5 years with positive TRAb. The authors made the TCR library using RNA they extracted from PBMCs. Researchers made TCR beta libraries by using iRepertoire HTBI primers and running Arm-PCR on CDR3 regions. One entry per CDR3 protein, called by TCRdb with MiXCR from the multiplex PCR reads. The sample lists about 470,000 distinct CDR3 sequences, roughly 20% occurring once. The input for sequencing was peripheral blood mononuclear cells (PBMCs), taken when the disease was refractory, from a patient treated with antithyroid drugs. The receptors here all came from a female donor with Graves disease.

The V gene is TRBV28, the J gene TRBJ1-1; D possibly corresponds to TRBD1 (5 bases). The CDR3 consists of 15 residues. In germline, CDR1 is MDHEN, CDR2 SYDVKM. Between the trimmed V and J ends, which lost 3 bases and 4 bases, there was a span of 15 bases. The CDR3 spells CASSFPGGAITEAFF. The CDR3 DNA reads as TGTGCCAGCAGTTTCCCGGGGGGAGCCATCACTGAAGCTTTCTTT.

This clonotype was detected a few times. V is TRBV20-1 and J is TRBJ1-2; no firm D call. Trimming removed 6 bases at V and 8 bases at J, with 19 bases between. The CDR3 totals 13 residues. Germline CDR1 DFQATT, CDR2 SNEGSKA (reference sequence). The CDR3 is CSAAVPTGWGYTF. The CDR3 DNA reads TGCAGTGCGGCAGTCCCTACCGGGTGGGGCTACACCTTC.

This clonotype was seen a few times. The CDR3 loop reads CASSFPGRAETQYF. The CDR3 DNA follows: TGTGCCAGCAGTTTCCCGGGGCGGGCAGAGACCCAGTACTTC. This chain joins TRBV28 and TRBJ2-5; D may match TRBD1 or TRBD2 (5 bases each). Trimming removed 3 bases from V and 4 bases from J, with 12 bases in between. There are 14 residues in the CDR3. Per the germline V gene, CDR1 is MDHEN and CDR2 is SYDVKM.

This clonotype was counted only a few times. The chain combines TRBV5-1 with TRBJ1-1; possible D gene TRBD1, 6 bases. The CDR3 is 17 amino acids. Germline CDR1 SGHRS, CDR2 YFSETQ. Trimming cost V 0 bases and J 0 bases, with 15 bases left between them. CDR3 amino acids: CASSLAGRGRVNTEAFF. CDR3 nucleotides: TGCGCCAGCAGCTTGGCCGGCCGGGGGCGCGTGAACACTGAAGCTTTCTTT.

The rearrangement joins TRBV19 to TRBJ1-1; no definite D call. Germline CDR1 LNHDA, CDR2 SQIVND (reference sequence). Trimming left V 7 bases short and J 1 base short, with 10 bases between. The length of the CDR3 is 13 residues. CDR3 loop: CASKGKANTEAFF. Here the CDR3 DNA reads TGTGCCAGTAAGGGTAAGGCGAACACTGAAGCTTTCTTT.

This clonotype was observed at least ten times. DNA of the CDR3: TGTGCCAGCAGTTTTAAGTCCCGGGACAGTCGCTATAGCAATCAGCCCCAGCATTTT. Amino acids: CASSFKSRDSRYSNQPQHF. The chain carries TRBV28 and TRBJ1-5, with TRBD1 matching 7 bases. Germline-derived CDR1 and CDR2 are MDHEN and SYDVKM. This CDR3 contains 19 residues. J lost 0 bases, V lost 3 bases, and 14 bases had no gene match.

The chain carries TRBV25-1 and TRBJ2-7; D is unresolved. The V end lost 1 base, the J end lost 3 bases, and 7 bases lay between the germline ends. The CDR3 loop spans 13 amino acids. Germline V lookup: CDR1 MGHDK, CDR2 SYGVNS. The DNA for the CDR3 is TGTGCCAGCAGTGAATCGGAATACTACGAGCAGTACTTC. This encodes CASSESEYYEQYF.

J is TRBJ2-1 and V is TRBV27, with D hard to call. The CDR3 length is 15 residues. V was cut by 3 bases and J by 5 bases, with 14 bases left in between. Germline CDR1 reads MNHEY; CDR2 reads SMNVEV (reference sequence). The CDR3 sequence is CASSLVYFENNEQFF. CDR3 DNA: TGTGCCAGCAGTTTGGTATACTTTGAGAACAATGAGCAGTTCTTC.

The chain uses TRBV13 and TRBJ2-2, with 8 bases lining up with TRBD2. The CDR3 sequence is 16 residues long. Germline CDR1 and CDR2: PRHDT and FYEKMQ (reference sequence). The J segment lost 0 bases and the V segment lost 7 bases, leaving 7 bases of the junction unmatched. The CDR3 nucleotides read TGTGCCAGCATCCCACTAGCGGCCGCGAACACCGGGGAGCTGTTTTTT. Translation: CASIPLAAANTGELFF.

This sequence joins TRBV7-7 and TRBJ2-2, with TRBD2 identical over 7 bases. The CDR3 has 15 residues. CDR1 is SSHAT, CDR2 FNYEAQ, per germline (reference sequence). The CDR3 DNA follows: TGTGCTAGCGGGTCAAGCCAGGGAAGAACCGGGGAGCTGTTTTTT. Residues: CASGSSQGRTGELFF.

This clonotype has more than one count but fewer than ten. This chain links TRBV6-2 or TRBV6-3 with TRBJ1-3; 7 bases are shared with TRBD1. CDR3 size: 17 residues. V was pared by 0 bases and J by 2 bases, with 7 bases of the junction left unmatched. CDR1 MNHEY and CDR2 SVGEGT come from the germline V gene. This CDR3 reads CASSYSKGRGPGNTIYF. CDR3 DNA sequence: TGTGCCAGCAGTTACTCCAAAGGGAGGGGGCCTGGAAACACCATATATTTT.

This clonotype was seen a handful of times. The chain uses TRBV7-9 and TRBJ2-1, with D hard to call. The CDR3 contains 12 residues. Germline assignment: CDR1 SEHNR and CDR2 FQNEAQ (reference sequence). V was trimmed by 6 bases and J by 6 bases, leaving 9 bases between them. The CDR3 sequence: CASSPLRNEQFF. The CDR3 nucleotides read TGTGCCAGCAGTCCTCTACGCAATGAGCAGTTCTTC.

The table lists this clonotype with many counts. V and J are TRBV27 and TRBJ2-5, with 9 nucleotides matching TRBD1. Trimming removed 6 bases from V and 5 bases from J; junction bases left unmatched: 7. Per germline, CDR1 MNHEY and CDR2 SMNVEV (reference sequence). This CDR3 has 14 residues. The CDR3 loop is CASRAGQGGETQYF. Here the CDR3 DNA reads TGTGCCAGCAGGGCGGGACAGGGAGGGGAGACCCAGTACTTC.

The chain recombines TRBV19 with TRBJ2-7; D unclear. Germline assignment: CDR1 LNHDA and CDR2 SQIVND (reference sequence). V lost 2 bases, J lost 8 bases, and 25 bases lay in between. The CDR3 spans 17 residues. Here the CDR3 reads CASSISSFERKEIKQYF. CDR3 bases: TGTGCCAGTAGTATATCGTCGTTTGAGCGAAAAGAAATCAAGCAGTACTTC.

V usage is TRBV20-1 and J usage is TRBJ2-3; 9 nucleotides match TRBD2. J was trimmed by 4 bases and V by 4 bases; bases with no gene match: 6. CDR3 size: 14 residues. Germline CDR1 and CDR2: DFQATT and SNEGSKA (reference sequence). Here the CDR3 reads CSAMTSGLADTQYF. CDR3 nucleotide sequence: TGCAGTGCTATGACTAGCGGCCTAGCAGATACGCAGTATTTT.

With regard to this clonotype: A much larger clone is a single base away; this may be a read error. The chain is built from TRBV18 and TRBJ1-2; no definite D call. Looked up from germline, CDR1 is KGHSH and CDR2 is LQKENI. V was shortened by 3 bases and J by 4 bases, with 9 bases between the two germline ends. The CDR3 has 13 residues. The chain's CDR3 is CASSPRQFYGYTF. Here the CDR3 DNA reads TGTGCCAGCTCACCGAGGCAGTTCTATGGCTACACCTTC.

At least ten counts were recorded for this clonotype. The V and J genes are TRBV7-2 and TRBJ1-5, with D perhaps TRBD1 (6 bases). Trimming shortened V by 0 bases and J by 2 bases, and 11 bases separated the two germline ends. Germline V lookup: CDR1 SGHTA, CDR2 FQGNSA. This CDR3 comprises 16 residues. CDR3 sequence reads: CASSLAGTGRNQPQHF. Written as DNA, the CDR3 is TGTGCCAGCAGCTTAGCGGGAACAGGGCGCAATCAGCCCCAGCATTTT.

The rearrangement uses TRBV5-8 and TRBJ2-7; 7 nucleotides line up with TRBD1. The germline V gene encodes CDR1 SGHTS and CDR2 YDEGEE. This CDR3 has 15 residues. Trimming took 2 bases from V and 3 from J; bases not matched to a gene: 8. CDR3 nucleotides: TGTGCCAGCAGCTTCTACAGACAGGGCAGCTACGAGCAGTACTTC. Translation gives CASSFYRQGSYEQYF. Full variable domain (rest looked up from reference TRBV5-8 and TRBJ2-7): EAGVTQSPTHLIKTRGQQATLRCSPISGHTSVYWYQQALGLGLQFLLWYDEGEERNRGNFPPRFSGRQFPNYSSELNVNALELEDSALYLCASSFYRQGSYEQYFGPGTRLTVT.